This is a list of T cell receptor beta chains from one sample in a study of blood T cell repertoires in COVID-19. Clones were sequenced by immunoSEQ multiplex PCR, and TCRdb holds only the in-frame ones, with some missing. The profile shows roughly 200,000 clones, around 90% of them singletons. Material for sequencing was peripheral blood. The receptors were sampled from a man aged 40-50 years with acute or convalescent COVID-19. Both conserved end residues are part of each CDR3. The D gene is left open where the match is weak. Some rows have no size entry. The others give once, few or many, or a class for an expanded clone.

J gene,D gene,V gene,clone size,CDR3 DNA,CDR3 protein
TRBJ2-7,TRBD2,TRBV6-5,-,TGTGCCAGCAGCCCCCGGACTAGCGGCTACGAGCAGTACTTC,CASSPRTSGYEQYF
TRBJ2-7,TRBD1,TRBV27,many,TGTGCCAGCAGTTTGCAGGGGGCGAACTACGAGCAGTACTTC,CASSLQGANYEQYF
TRBJ2-5,-,TRBV6-5,once,TGTGCCAGCAGTTACTCAGGACTTAAAGAGACCCAGTACTTC,CASSYSGLKETQYF
TRBJ2-2,TRBD1,TRBV5-1,-,TGCGCCAGCAGCTTCGACAGGGGGCGAGGGGAGCTGTTTTTT,CASSFDRGRGELFF
TRBJ2-5,TRBD1,TRBV4-1,once,TGCGCCAGCAGCCAGGAAGGGACAGACCAAGAGACCCAGTACTTC,CASSQEGTDQETQYF
TRBJ1-3,-,TRBV6-7,few,TGTGCCACCCCCCCGGGGGAGGGGGACTCTGGAAACACCATATATTTT,CATPPGEGDSGNTIYF
TRBJ2-3,-,TRBV5-4,-,TGTGCCAGCAGCTTGGTTGCGGCTAGCACAGATACGCAGTATTTT,CASSLVAASTDTQYF
TRBJ1-6,TRBD1,TRBV13,-,TGTGCCAGCAGCTTAGGTAAGACAGGGACCTATAATTCACCCCTCCACTTT,CASSLGKTGTYNSPLHF
TRBJ1-2,-,TRBV4-3,-,TGCGCCAGCAGCCAAGGTTCGGGGTACGGCTACACCTTC,CASSQGSGYGYTF
TRBJ1-6,-,TRBV7-3,-,TGTGCCAGCAGCTTCCCGGGGGCACCCCTCCACTTT,CASSFPGAPLHF
TRBJ1-1,TRBD1,TRBV7-2,-,TGTGCCAGCGGTCCCAGGGGGCTGAACACTGAAGCTTTCTTT,CASGPRGLNTEAFF
TRBJ2-7,-,TRBV7-9,-,TGTGCCAGCAGCTTACCAGGGGCCTACGAGCAGTACTTC,CASSLPGAYEQYF
TRBJ2-1,-,TRBV12-5,-,TGTGCTAGTGGTTTGGACACGTACAATGAGCAGTTCTTC,CASGLDTYNEQFF
TRBJ2-7,TRBD1,TRBV15,-,TGTGCCACCAGCAGAGAGAGACAGGGGGGATACGAGCAGTACTTC,CATSRERQGGYEQYF
TRBJ2-1,TRBD2,TRBV5-1,-,TGCGCCAGCAGCTTGGCCGGAAGCGGGGGCCTCAGCTCCTACAATGAGCAGTTCTTC,CASSLAGSGGLSSYNEQFF
TRBJ1-3,-,TRBV19,-,TGTGCCAGTAGTCCCAATCACTCTGGAAACACCATATATTTT,CASSPNHSGNTIYF
TRBJ2-7,-,TRBV11-2,-,TGTGCCAGCAGCTTAGGGAGGGTCGGAGAGGAGCAGTACTTC,CASSLGRVGEEQYF
TRBJ2-3,TRBD2,TRBV5-1,-,TGCGCCAGCAGCTTGGCCACTAGCGGCACAGATACGCAGTATTTT,CASSLATSGTDTQYF
TRBJ2-7,-,TRBV7-2,once,TGTGCCAGCAGCTTAGACCGGGGATTCTACGAGCAGTACTTC,CASSLDRGFYEQYF
TRBJ2-5,TRBD1,TRBV2,once,TGTGCCAGCACCGCGAGTAGTTTAGGGACAGGGGGAAAGACCCAGTACTTC,CASTASSLGTGGKTQYF
TRBJ2-2,-,TRBV6-5,-,TGTGCCAGTGCTATAATAGCATTTCTCGGGGAGCTGTTTTTT,CASAIIAFLGELFF
TRBJ1-2,-,TRBV6-1,-,TGTGCCAGCAGTGAAGTAGGGGACTATGGCTACACCTTC,CASSEVGDYGYTF
TRBJ2-1,TRBD2,TRBV6-1,-,TGTGCCAGCAGTGAAGAGAGGATAGCGGGCTCCTCCTACAATGAGCAGTTCTTC,CASSEERIAGSSYNEQFF
TRBJ1-4,-,TRBV15,-,TGTGCCACCAGCAAAAGGCAGGTTAATGAAAAACTGTTTTTT,CATSKRQVNEKLFF
TRBJ2-4,-,TRBV2,-,TGTGCTATTACGGGGGACCGGTCGAGAAGCATTCAGTACTTC,CAITGDRSRSIQYF
TRBJ1-4,-,TRBV28,once,TGTGCCAGCACCCTCGGGACAACTAATGAAAAACTGTTTTTT,CASTLGTTNEKLFF
TRBJ2-6,-,TRBV5-4,-,TGTGCCAGCAGCTTGGAAAGGAGGGGATCTACTGGGGCCAACGTCCTGACTTTC,CASSLERRGSTGANVLTF
TRBJ2-3,TRBD2,TRBV7-6,-,TGTGCCAGCAGCTTAGCGGGGCGGGGGGGCCTAGGCACAGATACGCAGTATTTT,CASSLAGRGGLGTDTQYF
TRBJ1-1,-,TRBV19,-,TGTGCCAGTAGTATAGGGGCACCCCCGAAGGCTGAAGCTTTCTTT,CASSIGAPPKAEAFF